This TCR beta chain was obtained from a study of blood T cell repertoires in COVID-19 (dated by TCRdb to the early 2020s). With respect to the entire study: The collaborator samples originated in the United States, Italy and Spain and spanned the acute and convalescent phases of COVID-19. The material from the prospective study consisted of cDNA or gDNA derived from T cells, B-cell-depleted T cells, or PBMCs. Deeply sampled blood TCRbeta repertoires from subjects exposed to, actively infected with, or recovered from COVID-19 were included in the dataset. The repertoires were made available in a free public database intended to serve as a resource for research on the immune response to SARS-CoV-2. The samples were drawn from two sources: the first 160 participants of the ongoing ImmuneRACE study, and fewer than 1,500 subjects contributed by 6 global collaborators. The sample metadata nearly always contained a de-identified subject ID, COVID-19 status, age in years and sex. Where available, HLA class I and class II types were obtained from metadata supplied by the sample provider rather than from assay-based typing. Paper-wide results and their limitations: The quantity of clinical and demographic metadata differed by source and by participant and was supplied without curation.

After removal of 4 bases from V and 4 bases from J, the junction retains 4 bases not matched to a gene. The CDR3 sequence holds 15 residues, the cysteine and phenylalanine included. Only CDR3 DNA remains: 45 bases, in frame from the first base. CDR1 is given as SGHRS and CDR2 as YFSETQ, both from the germline V gene. Collaborating institutions collected whole blood in K2EDTA tubes following their own protocols. Collaborator samples were shipped for TCRbeta analysis as frozen whole blood, isolated PBMCs, or DNA extracted from either sample type. Comments on this clone: Its antigen remains undetermined. Base qualities are missing; no much larger clone stands one base away.

The immunoSEQ Assay, a bias-controlled multiplex PCR, was used to amplify TCRbeta CDR3 regions from genomic DNA. The study's processing was this. The number of nucleated cells in each sample was estimated by amplification of reference gene primers within the assay. Sequence reads were collapsed and filtered to measure the absolute abundance of every unique TCRbeta CDR3 rearrangement. For each sample, productive Simpson clonality was calculated as the square root of Simpson's diversity index over productive rearrangements. TCRdb took over this immuneACCESS table, retaining in-frame rearrangements with V and J assigned. Such tables are incomplete; in checked studies, under half of the missing clones stem from an unresolved V gene, and the remainder is unexplained. That table supplies the V and J calls and clone size; D and trimming were determined from the DNA. The table for this sample lists tens of thousands of clones; roughly four fifths of them were counted only once. Around two fifths of the sample goes to the ten largest clones.

The V gene is TRBV5-1 and the J gene is TRBJ2-3, with 12 middle bases fitting TRBD2. Sequencing used peripheral blood. The origin of this receptor is an elderly man with acute or convalescent COVID-19. The CDR3 protein sequence reads: CASSEGLAGSDTQYF. The DNA sequence is TGCGCCAGCAGCGAGGGACTAGCGGGTTCAGATACGCAGTATTTT.